These 7 T cell receptor beta chains were sequenced from one sample in a study of shared clonotypes between healthy human individuals. Sequencing used immunoSEQ multiplex PCR; TCRdb keeps in-frame clones, though not all of them. The table lists 2,500,000 or so clones, around 90% of them singletons. The sample taken for sequencing was naive CD4+ T cells sorted from blood. Subset reported: CD45RA+ positively selected. These receptors all stem from a man aged 18 to 30 in good health.

V is TRBV5-1 and J is TRBJ2-1, with TRBD2 matching over 11 bases. The J segment lost 8 bases and the V segment lost 1 base, leaving 8 bases of the junction unmatched. The CDR3 extends over 16 amino acids. Germline values: CDR1 SGHRS, CDR2 YFSETQ. The CDR3 loop is CASSLKTSGIMDEQFF. The CDR3 DNA sequence: TGCGCCAGCAGCTTGAAGACTAGCGGGATAATGGATGAGCAGTTCTTC.

The genes are TRBV6-5 and TRBJ2-7, with 7 bases matching TRBD1. The CDR3 runs 14 residues. The J segment lost 3 bases and the V segment lost 2 bases, leaving 4 bases of the junction unmatched. CDR1 is MNHEY and CDR2 is SVGAGI in the germline V gene. The CDR3 sequence is CASSYRNRGYEQYF. CDR3 DNA: TGTGCCAGCAGTTACAGAAACAGGGGCTACGAGCAGTACTTC.

The chain employs TRBV25-1 and TRBJ2-4; D gene ambiguous. Trimming cost V 4 bases and J 8 bases, with 6 bases left between them. CDR3 length equals 11 residues. CDR1 is MGHDK, CDR2 SYGVNS, per germline. Here the CDR3 reads CASSGLYIQYF. The DNA of the CDR3 is TGTGCCAGCAGTGGCCTTTACATTCAGTACTTC.

The chain employs TRBV4-1 and TRBJ2-1; 10 bases agree with TRBD2. V trimming: 1 base; J trimming: 3 bases; junction bases outside the gene matches: 3. Germline V lookup: CDR1 MGHRA, CDR2 YSYEKL. The CDR3 totals 16 residues. The CDR3 DNA reads TGCGCCAGCAGCCAAGTCGGGACTAGCGACTACAATGAGCAGTTCTTC. Its protein is CASSQVGTSDYNEQFF.

The V call is TRBV29-1, the J call TRBJ2-3, with 12 bases aligning to TRBD1. This CDR3 spans 20 amino acids. Germline-derived CDR1 and CDR2 are SQVTM and ANQGSEA. V shed 2 bases and J 4 bases; nucleotides not matched to a gene: 19. The CDR3 bases are TGCAGCGTTGAACCAAAATCCCCCAACCGGGACAGGGGGCAATCAGATACGCAGTATTTT. Protein product: CSVEPKSPNRDRGQSDTQYF.

This clone was seen a single time. CDR3 DNA: TGCGCCAGCAGGGGACAGTTGAGCTCTGGGGCCAACGTCCTGACTTTC. Translation: CASRGQLSSGANVLTF. V usage is TRBV5-1 and J usage is TRBJ2-6; 7 bases agree with TRBD1. The CDR3 is 16 residues long. Losses at the gene ends were 5 bases for V and 0 bases for J; bases not matched to a gene: 5. Germline-derived CDR1 and CDR2 are SGHRS and YFSETQ.

This rearrangement joins TRBV5-1 to TRBJ2-1, with D possibly matching TRBD1 (8 bases). From germline, CDR1 is SGHRS and CDR2 YFSETQ. Trimming pared 2 bases from V and 3 bases from J, leaving 21 bases between. This CDR3 has 18 amino acids. This CDR3 reads CASSLEPGGGSGYNEQFF. CDR3 coding DNA: TGCGCCAGCAGCTTAGAACCAGGGGGCGGGAGCGGCTACAATGAGCAGTTCTTC. Drawing the rest from reference TRBV5-1 and TRBJ2-1, the complete variable domain is KAGVTQTPRYLIKTRGQQVTLSCSPISGHRSVSWYQQTPGQGLQFLFEYFSETQRNKGNFPGRFSGRQFSNSRSEMNVSTLELGDSALYLCASSLEPGGGSGYNEQFFGPGTRLTVL.